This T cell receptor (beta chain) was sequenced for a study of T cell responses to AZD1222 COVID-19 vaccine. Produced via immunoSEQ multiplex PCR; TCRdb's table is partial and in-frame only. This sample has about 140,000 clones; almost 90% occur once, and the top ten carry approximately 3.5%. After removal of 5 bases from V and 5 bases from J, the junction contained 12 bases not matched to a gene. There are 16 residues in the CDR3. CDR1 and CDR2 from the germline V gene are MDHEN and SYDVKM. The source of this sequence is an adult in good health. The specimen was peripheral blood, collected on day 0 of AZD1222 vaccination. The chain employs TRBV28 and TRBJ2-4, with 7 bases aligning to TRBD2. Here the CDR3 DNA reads TGTGCCAGCAGTAGTCGAGGGAGGGGATGGCAAAACATTCAGTACTTC. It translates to CASSSRGRGWQNIQYF.